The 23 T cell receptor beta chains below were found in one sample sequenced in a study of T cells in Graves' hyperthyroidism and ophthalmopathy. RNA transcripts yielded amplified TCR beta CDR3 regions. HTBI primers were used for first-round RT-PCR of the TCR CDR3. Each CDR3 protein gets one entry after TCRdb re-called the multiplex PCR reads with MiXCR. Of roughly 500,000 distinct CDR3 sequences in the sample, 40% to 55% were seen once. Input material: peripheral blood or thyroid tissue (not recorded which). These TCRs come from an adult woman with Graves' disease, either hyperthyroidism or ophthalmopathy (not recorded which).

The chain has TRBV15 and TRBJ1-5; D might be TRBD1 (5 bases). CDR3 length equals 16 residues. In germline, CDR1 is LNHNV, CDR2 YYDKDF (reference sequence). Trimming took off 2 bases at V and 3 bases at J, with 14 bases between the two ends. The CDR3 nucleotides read TGTGCCACCAGCAGATCAGGGTCTCTCGTCAATCAGCCCCAGCATTTT. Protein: CATSRSGSLVNQPQHF.

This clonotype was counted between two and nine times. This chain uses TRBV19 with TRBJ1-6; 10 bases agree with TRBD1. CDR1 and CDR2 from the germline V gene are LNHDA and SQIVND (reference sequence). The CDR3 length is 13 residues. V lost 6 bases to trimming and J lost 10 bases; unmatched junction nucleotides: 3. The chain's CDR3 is CASSGTGESPLHF. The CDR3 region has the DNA TGTGCCAGTAGCGGGACAGGGGAATCACCCCTCCACTTT.

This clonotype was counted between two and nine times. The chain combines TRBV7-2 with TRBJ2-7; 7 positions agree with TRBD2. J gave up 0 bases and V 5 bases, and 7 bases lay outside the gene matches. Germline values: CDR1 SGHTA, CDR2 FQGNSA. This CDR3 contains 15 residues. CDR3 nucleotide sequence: TGTGCCAGCAGCCTACGGACTAGTAACTCCTACGAGCAGTACTTC. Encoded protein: CASSLRTSNSYEQYF.

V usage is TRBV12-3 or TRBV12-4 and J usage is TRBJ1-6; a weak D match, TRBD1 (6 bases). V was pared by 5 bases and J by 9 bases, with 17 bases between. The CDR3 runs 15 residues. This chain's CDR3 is CASSPRGRGRSPLHF. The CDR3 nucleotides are TGTGCCAGCAGTCCCCGAGGCAGGGGACGTTCACCCCTCCACTTT.

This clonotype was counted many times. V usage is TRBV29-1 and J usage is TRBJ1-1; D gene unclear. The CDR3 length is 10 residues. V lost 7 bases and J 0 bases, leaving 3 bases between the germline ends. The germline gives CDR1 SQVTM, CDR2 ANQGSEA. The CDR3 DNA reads TGCAGCGCGCTGAACACTGAAGCTTTCTTT. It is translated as CSALNTEAFF.

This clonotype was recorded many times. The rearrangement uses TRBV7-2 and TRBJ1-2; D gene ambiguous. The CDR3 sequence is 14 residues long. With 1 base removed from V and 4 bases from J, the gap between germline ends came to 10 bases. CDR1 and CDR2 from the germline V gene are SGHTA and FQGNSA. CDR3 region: CASSLVLGPYGYTF. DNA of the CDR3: TGTGCCAGCAGCTTAGTCTTAGGACCCTATGGCTACACCTTC.

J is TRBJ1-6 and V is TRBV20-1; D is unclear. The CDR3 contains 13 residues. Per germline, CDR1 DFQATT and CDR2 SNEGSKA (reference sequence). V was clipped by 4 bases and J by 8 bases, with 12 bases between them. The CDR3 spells CSAKDEPDSPLHF. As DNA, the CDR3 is TGCAGTGCTAAGGACGAGCCTGATTCACCCCTCCACTTT.

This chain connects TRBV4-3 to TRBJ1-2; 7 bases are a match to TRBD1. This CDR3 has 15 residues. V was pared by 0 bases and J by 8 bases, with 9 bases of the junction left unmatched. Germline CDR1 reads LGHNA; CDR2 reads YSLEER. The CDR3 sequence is CASSQEGQLARGYTF. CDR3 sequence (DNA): TGCGCCAGCAGCCAAGAGGGACAGTTGGCAAGGGGCTACACCTTC.

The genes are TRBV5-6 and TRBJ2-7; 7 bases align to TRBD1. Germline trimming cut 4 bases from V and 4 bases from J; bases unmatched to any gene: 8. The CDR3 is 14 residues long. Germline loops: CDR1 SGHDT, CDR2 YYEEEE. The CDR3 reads CASSPGTAPYEQYF. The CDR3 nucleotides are TGTGCCAGCAGCCCCGGGACAGCCCCTTACGAGCAGTACTTC.

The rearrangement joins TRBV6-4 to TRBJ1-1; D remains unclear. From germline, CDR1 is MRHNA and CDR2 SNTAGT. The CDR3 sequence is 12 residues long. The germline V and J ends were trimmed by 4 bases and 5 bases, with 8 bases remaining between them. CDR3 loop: CASSGLRTEAFF. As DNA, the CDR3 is TGTGCCAGCAGTGGCCTGCGGACTGAAGCTTTCTTT.

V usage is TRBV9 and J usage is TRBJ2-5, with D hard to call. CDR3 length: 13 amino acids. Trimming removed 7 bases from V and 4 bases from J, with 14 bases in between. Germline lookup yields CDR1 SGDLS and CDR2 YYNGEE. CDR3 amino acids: CASSPQEVETQYF. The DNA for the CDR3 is TGTGCCAGCTCACCTCAAGAGGTAGAGACCCAGTACTTC.

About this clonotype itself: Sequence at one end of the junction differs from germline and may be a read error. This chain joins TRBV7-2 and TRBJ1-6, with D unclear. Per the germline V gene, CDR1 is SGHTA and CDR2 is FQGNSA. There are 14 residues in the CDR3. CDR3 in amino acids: CASRPGEMGTPLHF. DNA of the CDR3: TGCGCCAGCAGGCCTGGGGAAATGGGTACACCCCTCCACTTT.

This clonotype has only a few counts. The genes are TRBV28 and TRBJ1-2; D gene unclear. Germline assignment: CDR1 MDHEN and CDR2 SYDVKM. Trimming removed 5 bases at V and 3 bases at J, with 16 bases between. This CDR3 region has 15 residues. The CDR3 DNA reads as TGTGCCAGCAGTCCCCCTAGGATTGGCGACTATGGCTACACCTTC. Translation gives CASSPPRIGDYGYTF.

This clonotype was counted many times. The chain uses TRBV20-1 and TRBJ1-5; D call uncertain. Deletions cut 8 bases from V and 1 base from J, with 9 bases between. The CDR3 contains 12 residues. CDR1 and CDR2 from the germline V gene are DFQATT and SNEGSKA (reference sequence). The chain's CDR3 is CSIQESNQPQHF. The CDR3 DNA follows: TGCAGTATCCAGGAAAGCAATCAGCCCCAGCATTTT.

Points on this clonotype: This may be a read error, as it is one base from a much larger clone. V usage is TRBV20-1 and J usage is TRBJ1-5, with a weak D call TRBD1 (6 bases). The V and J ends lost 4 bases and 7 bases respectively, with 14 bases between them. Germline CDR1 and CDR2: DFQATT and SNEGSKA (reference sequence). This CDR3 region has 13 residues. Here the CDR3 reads CSATGGAGQPQHF. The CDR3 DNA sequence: TGCAGTGCTACCGGGGGGGCGGGCCAGCCCCAGCATTTT.

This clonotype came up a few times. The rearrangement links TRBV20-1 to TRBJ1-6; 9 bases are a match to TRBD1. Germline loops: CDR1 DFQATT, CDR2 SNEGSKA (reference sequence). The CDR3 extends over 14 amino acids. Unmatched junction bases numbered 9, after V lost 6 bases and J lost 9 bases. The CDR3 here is CSALTGGNGSPLHF. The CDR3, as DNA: TGCAGTGCGCTGACAGGGGGGAATGGTTCACCCCTCCACTTT.

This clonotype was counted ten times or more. CDR3 loop: CASSLTLARGRELFF. CDR3 nucleotides: TGTGCCAGCAGCTTGACATTGGCCCGAGGGAGGGAGCTGTTTTTT. This chain uses TRBV7-2 with TRBJ2-2; the D gene is possibly TRBD2 (5 bases). CDR1 is SGHTA, CDR2 FQGNSA, per germline. V gave up 3 bases and J gave up 9 bases, with 17 bases separating them. The CDR3 is made up of 15 amino acids.

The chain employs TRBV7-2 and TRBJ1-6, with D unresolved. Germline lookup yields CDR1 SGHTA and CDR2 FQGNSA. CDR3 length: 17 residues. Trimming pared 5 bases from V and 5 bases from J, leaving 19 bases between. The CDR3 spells CASSHIWNPRNNSPLHF. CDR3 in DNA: TGTGCCAGCAGCCACATTTGGAATCCCAGAAATAATTCACCCCTCCACTTT.

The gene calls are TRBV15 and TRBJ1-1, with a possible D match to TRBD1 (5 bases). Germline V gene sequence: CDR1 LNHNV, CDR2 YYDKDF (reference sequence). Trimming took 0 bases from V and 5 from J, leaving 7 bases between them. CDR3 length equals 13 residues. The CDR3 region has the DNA TGTGCCACCAGCAGAGATGCAGGGACTGAAGCTTTCTTT. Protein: CATSRDAGTEAFF. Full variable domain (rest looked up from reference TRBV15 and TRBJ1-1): DAMVIQNPRYQVTQFGKPVTLSCSQTLNHNVMYWYQQKSSQAPKLLFHYYDKDFNNEADTPDNFQSRRPNTSFCFLDIRSPGLGDTAMYLCATSRDAGTEAFFGQGTRLTVV.

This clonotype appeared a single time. CDR3 sequence: CATSTRDRRGYTF. Here the CDR3 DNA reads TGTGCCACCAGCACCCGGGACAGGCGCGGCTACACCTTC. V usage is TRBV15 and J usage is TRBJ1-2; TRBD1 agrees at 8 bases. Trimming removed 4 bases from V and 8 bases from J; junction bases left unmatched: 6. This CDR3 spans 13 amino acids. Germline CDR1 and CDR2: LNHNV and YYDKDF (reference sequence).

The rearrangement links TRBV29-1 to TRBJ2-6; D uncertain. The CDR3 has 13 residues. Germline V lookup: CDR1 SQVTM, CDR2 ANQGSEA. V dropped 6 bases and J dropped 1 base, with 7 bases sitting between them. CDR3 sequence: CSVLPSGANVLTF. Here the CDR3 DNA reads TGCAGCGTGCTCCCGTCTGGGGCCAACGTCCTGACTTTC.

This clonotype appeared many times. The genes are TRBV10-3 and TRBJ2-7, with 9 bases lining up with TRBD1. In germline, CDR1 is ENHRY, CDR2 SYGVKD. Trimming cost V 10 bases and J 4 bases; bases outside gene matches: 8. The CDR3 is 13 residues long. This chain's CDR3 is CATNRDRAYEQYF. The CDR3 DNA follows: TGTGCCACCAACCGGGACAGGGCATACGAGCAGTACTTC.

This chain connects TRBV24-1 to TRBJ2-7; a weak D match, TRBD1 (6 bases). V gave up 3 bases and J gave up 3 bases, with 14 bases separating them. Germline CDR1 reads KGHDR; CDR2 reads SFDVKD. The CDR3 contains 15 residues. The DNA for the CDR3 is TGTGCCACCAGTGATACCGGGACAAACGTCTACGAGCAGTACTTC. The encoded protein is CATSDTGTNVYEQYF.